This T cell receptor beta chain derives from a study of T cells in Graves' hyperthyroidism and ophthalmopathy. Study information: It was at initial diagnosis, before any treatment, that peripheral blood was collected.

As for this clonotype: Its antigen is not identified. This could be a read error, since a much larger clone is one nucleotide away.

Findings and caveats of the study: Model-based prediction identified ophthalmopathy a median roughly 5.9 months prior to its onset. Peripheral blood also featured most of the thyroid clonotypes expanded above 0.001. Ophthalmopathy was distinguished from stable hyperthyroidism by 13 V-J signatures.

Using RNA transcripts as the source, TCR beta CDR3 regions were amplified. The HTBI primer set served for first-round RT-PCR of the TCR CDR3. One entry per CDR3 protein results from TCRdb running MiXCR on the multiplex PCR reads. The sample yields fewer than 550,000 distinct CDR3 sequences, 15% to 19% seen once. This clonotype was sampled from a woman between 18 and 30 years old with Graves' hyperthyroidism. The specimen was blood.

The CDR3 reads CASSYSGWELSYVQYF. The CDR3 bases are TGTGCCAGCAGTTACTCCGGGTGGGAGCTCTCCTACGTGCAGTACTTC. This chain connects TRBV6-2 or TRBV6-3 to TRBJ2-7, with D perhaps TRBD2 (5 bases). This CDR3 region has 16 residues. The germline CDR1 and CDR2 sequences are MNHEY and SVGEGT.